This T cell receptor (beta chain) was captured in a study of T cell repertoires in cytomegalovirus infection. Across the whole study: Signatures in public TCR beta sequences pointed to both CMV infection and matching HLA type.

Concerning this clonotype itself: The antigen remains unidentified.

The CDR3 has 15 residues. The ends lost 1 base at V and 4 bases at J; junction bases unmatched: 3. The germline gives CDR1 LNHDA, CDR2 SQIVND (reference sequence). MiXCR, run by TCRdb on the reads, gives a single entry per CDR3 protein. The sample lists approximately 730,000 distinct CDR3 sequences, roughly 33% seen once, with around a sixth in the top ten. The starting material was cultured PBMCs, obtained from culture after CMV antigen stimulation. This clonotype originated in a human donor in good health (CMV status not recorded). Some clones in this sample may be carry-over from other donors' samples. This chain joins TRBV19 and TRBJ2-3; 9 nucleotides line up with TRBD1. CDR3 DNA sequence: TGTGCCAGTAGTATAGCGGGACAGGGCCCAGATACGCAGTATTTT. It translates to CASSIAGQGPDTQYF.